This paragraph reports one T cell receptor (beta chain). The antigen it recognizes is unknown. No per-base quality is available; no much larger clone lies one base away. These data are taken from a study of radiation and T cells in renal cell carcinoma (TCRdb year 2020). Study-level background: In total, 53 samples underwent TCR beta sequencing: about 26 tumors plus 27 peripheral blood samples. The final blood draw took place at 4 weeks after radiation, the same time as nephrectomy. Across all 50 or so samples, under 5 million unique CDR3 nucleotide sequences, encoding approximately 2.5 million unique CDR3 amino acid sequences, were identified. Paper-wide results and their limitations: Because pretreatment tumor biopsies were not available, the baseline intratumoral presence of clonotypes could not be determined. Effects of radiation dose or scheduling on the TCR repertoire could not be addressed with the single-armed trial design. Top tumor clonotypes rose in blood from baseline to 2 weeks post-radiation, then contracted by 4 weeks, suggesting transient expansion of tumor-resident clones. Tracking of blood repertoire dynamics stopped at three to five weeks after treatment, with no follow-up past that point.

The time point tag for this specimen amounts to: blood 4 weeks post-SBRT, at nephrectomy. What this sample's treatment or condition label stands for: 15 Gy SBRT to primary tumor, nephrectomy 4 weeks later. The samples were obtained from a clinical trial, where primary renal cell carcinomas were treated with 15 Gy stereotactic body radiation therapy and then removed by nephrectomy 4 weeks afterward. To follow tumor-enriched clonotypes, peripheral blood was collected serially from radiation-treated patients at baseline and again at 2 weeks and 4 weeks after SBRT. All patients had renal cell carcinoma with clear cell pathology. The QIAamp DNA Blood Mini Kit (Qiagen) was used to prepare genomic DNA for TCR sequencing. Only samples passing all quality control checks were included in the analyses. TCR beta libraries were generated from genomic DNA with the immunoSEQ kit, following the manufacturer's recommendations. To prepare the libraries, a first multiplex PCR with proprietary primers was run, followed by a second PCR that added unique barcodes, and a bead cleanup was done after each round. Each sample batch included a kit-provided positive control reaction and a negative control reaction. The final libraries were assessed on an Agilent 4200 TapeStation D1000 ScreenTape, pooled by volume, and quantified by qPCR. An Illumina NextSeq500 fitted with a MidOutput 150-cycle cartridge performed the sequencing, running 156 Read1 cycles and 15 Index1 cycles with the kit's custom primers. The pooled library was loaded at roughly 1 pM with approximately 20% PhiX control spiked in. In the source study's methods: The vendor-processed data were analyzed in R, and a clonotype was defined as all T cells that share the same CDR3 nucleotide sequence. For clone abundance analyses, frequencies were normalized to the 10,000 most abundant clones per sample. Public T cell clones, averaging fewer than five per sample, were removed before analysis. A difference in abundance of at least 32-fold between compartments was used to define tumor-enriched and baseline blood-enriched clonotypes. A beta-binomial differential abundance model was used to identify clonotypes that expanded or contracted between blood time points. Tumor-blood repertoire similarity was measured with the Baroni-Urbani and Buser coefficient, and groups were compared using two-tailed Wilcoxon tests in R. TCRdb mirrors the immuneACCESS table, restricted to in-frame sequences. Some clones are absent from its copies; in checked studies, under half trace to an unresolved V gene, and the reason for the others is unknown. V, J and clone size are those of that table, while D and trimming were read from the DNA. The sample records under 200,000 clones, 88% of which are singletons. The ten largest clones capture around 11% of the sample.

Its CDR3 holds 15 amino acids, cysteine through phenylalanine. Left in the record is the CDR3 DNA by itself, 45 bases read in frame from the first base. After removal of 5 bases from V and 2 bases from J, the junction retains 8 bases not matched to a gene. Taken from the germline V gene, the CDR1 and CDR2 loops are SGHVS and FQNEAQ. Source: blood, taken from a patient whose treatment included radiotherapy and nephrectomy. The source is a woman aged 45-65 years with renal cell carcinoma. Recombination linked TRBV7-8 to TRBJ1-1, and TRBD1 aligns with 7 junction nucleotides. In nucleotide form, the sequence is TGTGCCAGCAGCCCACAGGACAGGAGTAACACTGAAGCTTTCTTT. It encodes CASSPQDRSNTEAFF.